These 9 T cell receptor beta chains were sequenced from one sample in a study of beta chain features in type 1 diabetes. Regarding the study as a whole: TCRB CDR3s from Type 1 diabetes patients were moderately but significantly shorter in all four CD4+ subsets.

No antigens are known for them. All of the isolated RNA was reverse transcribed, so expressed TCRB transcripts were sequenced. Assay: immunoSEQ multiplex PCR; the TCRdb copy retains only in-frame clones and omits some. The sample holds roughly 240,000 clones, roughly 25% seen once. The sample comprised naive CD4+ T cells from blood. The receptors derive from a woman aged 25-40 years with type 1 diabetes.

V usage is TRBV5-1 and J usage is TRBJ2-1, with 11 bases aligning to TRBD2. Germline values: CDR1 SGHRS, CDR2 YFSETQ. The CDR3 is 16 residues long. Trimming cost V 5 bases and J 7 bases; bases outside gene matches: 11. The CDR3 reads CASRHTTSGRKNEQFF. Written as DNA, the CDR3 is TGCGCCAGCAGACATACCACTAGCGGGAGAAAGAATGAGCAGTTCTTC.

V is TRBV5-4 and J is TRBJ2-7, with 7 bases matching TRBD1. There are 15 residues in the CDR3. V dropped 5 bases and J dropped 2; count of bases not matched to a gene: 10. Germline values: CDR1 SGHNT, CDR2 YYREEE (reference sequence). The CDR3 is CASRRGTDETYEQYF. In nucleotides, the CDR3 is TGTGCCAGCAGACGTGGGACAGACGAAACCTACGAGCAGTACTTC.

V and J are TRBV18 and TRBJ2-2; 7 bases agree with TRBD2. This CDR3 has 16 amino acids. V trimming: 6 bases; J trimming: 4 bases; junction bases outside the gene matches: 11. Germline CDR1 is KGHSH and CDR2 is LQKENI. Here the CDR3 DNA reads TGTGCCAGCTCGTACTTACGGGAGCGGGGCACCGGGGAGCTGTTTTTT. Amino acids: CASSYLRERGTGELFF.

This clone was found a few times. This chain uses TRBV9 with TRBJ1-2; TRBD1 might be the D (5 bases). V was clipped by 3 bases and J by 4 bases, with 13 bases between them. From germline, CDR1 is SGDLS and CDR2 YYNGEE. The CDR3 runs to 14 residues. The CDR3 DNA reads as TGTGCCAGCAGCGCGGGGGACCTAGGCTATGGCTACACCTTC. This sequence encodes CASSAGDLGYGYTF.

The chain uses TRBV18 and TRBJ2-7, with 8 bases matching TRBD1. V was clipped by 0 bases and J by 5 bases; unmatched bases: 6. Germline CDR1 is KGHSH and CDR2 is LQKENI. The CDR3 extends over 15 amino acids. The CDR3 region has the DNA TGTGCCAGCTCACCACCCGGACAGGGAAGGCACGAGCAGTACTTC. Its protein is CASSPPGQGRHEQYF.

The chain combines TRBV5-1 with TRBJ2-7; no definite D call. The V end was cut by 1 base, the J end by 0 bases, with 11 bases between. Germline lookup yields CDR1 SGHRS and CDR2 YFSETQ. This CDR3 contains 15 residues. The CDR3 region is CASSLNSRFSYEQYF. CDR3 in DNA: TGCGCCAGCAGCTTGAACTCGAGATTCTCCTACGAGCAGTACTTC.

This chain joins TRBV28 and TRBJ1-2; 8 nucleotides line up with TRBD1. V dropped 6 bases and J dropped 5; count of bases not matched to a gene: 11. The germline V gene encodes CDR1 MDHEN and CDR2 SYDVKM. This CDR3 contains 15 residues. In DNA form, the CDR3 reads TGTGCCAGCAGCTTCGGTTTGCAGGGGGCGTATGGCTACACCTTC. Protein sequence: CASSFGLQGAYGYTF.

The chain links TRBV2 to TRBJ2-7; 10 positions match TRBD2. Unmatched junction bases numbered 12, after V lost 6 bases and J lost 4 bases. The germline gives CDR1 SNHLY, CDR2 FYNNEI. This CDR3 has 16 amino acids. For the CDR3, the DNA is TGTGCCAGCAGGTTAGGGCTAGCGGGAGTATCTTACGAGCAGTACTTC. This codes for CASRLGLAGVSYEQYF.

The V gene is TRBV4-1, the J gene TRBJ2-2, with 11 bases matching TRBD2. The germline CDR1 and CDR2 sequences are MGHRA and YSYEKL. V was pared by 7 bases and J by 5 bases, with 3 bases of the junction left unmatched. The CDR3 length is 14 residues. The CDR3 is CASKLAGVTGELFF. Written as DNA, the CDR3 is TGCGCCAGCAAACTAGCGGGAGTAACCGGGGAGCTGTTTTTT.